Listed below are T cell receptor beta chains from one sample, sequenced in a study of CD8 T cells in Susac syndrome. Using its own MiXCR run on the immunoSEQ multiplex PCR reads, TCRdb lists one record per CDR3 protein. The sample carries fewer than 200,000 distinct CDR3 sequences, just under 95% recorded once. Sequenced: CD4+ T cells from PBMCs. The source is a human donor in good health. Each CDR3 is given with its conserved first and last residue.

J gene,V gene,CDR3 protein
TRBJ2-1,TRBV12-3/TRBV12-4,CASSIGTSGRLEQFF
TRBJ2-7,TRBV7-2,CASSLVAGEGYEQYF
TRBJ2-6,TRBV14,CASSNRGSTNVLTF
TRBJ2-7,TRBV20-1,CSARESRFHEQYF
TRBJ2-1,TRBV2,CASSVGPPQFF
TRBJ2-5,TRBV9,CASSTSLQETQYF
TRBJ2-2,TRBV4-2,CASTGYRGTGELFF
TRBJ2-4,TRBV2,CASRSTATAKNIQYF
TRBJ2-7,TRBV30,CAWSGTGSFFEQYF
TRBJ2-3,TRBV7-2,CASSLWGIGTSDTDTQYF
TRBJ2-5,TRBV19,CASSIGGETQYF
NA,TRBV20-1,CSASRDRAYEQYF
TRBJ2-6,TRBV20-1,CSALGGSGANVLTF
TRBJ2-7,TRBV20-1,CSATARGLASYLSSYEQYF
TRBJ1-1,TRBV29-1,CSAKGGTEAFF
TRBJ1-5,TRBV20-1,CSARDPRANQPQHF
TRBJ1-5,TRBV29-1,CSVAQGNSNQPQHF